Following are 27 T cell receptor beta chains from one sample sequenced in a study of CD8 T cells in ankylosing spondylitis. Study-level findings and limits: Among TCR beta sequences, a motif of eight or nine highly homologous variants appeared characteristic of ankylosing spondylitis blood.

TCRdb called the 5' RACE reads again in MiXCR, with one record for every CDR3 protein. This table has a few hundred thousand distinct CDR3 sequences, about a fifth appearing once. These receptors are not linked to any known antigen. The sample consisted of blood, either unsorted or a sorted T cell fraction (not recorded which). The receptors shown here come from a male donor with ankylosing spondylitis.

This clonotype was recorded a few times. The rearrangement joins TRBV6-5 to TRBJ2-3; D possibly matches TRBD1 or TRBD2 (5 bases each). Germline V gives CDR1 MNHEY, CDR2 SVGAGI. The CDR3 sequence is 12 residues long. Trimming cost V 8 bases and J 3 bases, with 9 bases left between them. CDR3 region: CASRGQTDTQYF. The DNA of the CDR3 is TGTGCCAGCCGGGGCCAGACAGATACGCAGTATTTT.

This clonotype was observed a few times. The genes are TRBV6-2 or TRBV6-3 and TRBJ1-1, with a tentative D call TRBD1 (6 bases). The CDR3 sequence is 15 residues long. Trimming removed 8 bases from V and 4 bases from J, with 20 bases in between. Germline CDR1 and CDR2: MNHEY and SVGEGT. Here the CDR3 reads CASVLGGPVTTEAFF. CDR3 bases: TGTGCCAGCGTACTAGGGGGGCCGGTTACCACTGAAGCTTTCTTT.

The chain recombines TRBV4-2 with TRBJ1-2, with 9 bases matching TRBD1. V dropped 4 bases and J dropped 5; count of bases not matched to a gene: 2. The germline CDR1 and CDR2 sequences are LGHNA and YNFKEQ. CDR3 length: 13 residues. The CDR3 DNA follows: TGTGCCAGCAGCCGGACAGGGGTGTATGGCTACACCTTC. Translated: CASSRTGVYGYTF.

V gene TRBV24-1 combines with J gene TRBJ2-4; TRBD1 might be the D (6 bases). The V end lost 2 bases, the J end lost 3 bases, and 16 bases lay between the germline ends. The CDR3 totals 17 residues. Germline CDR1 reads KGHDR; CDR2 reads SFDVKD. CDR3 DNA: TGTGCCACCAGTGATTCGGCAGGGGATACGGGCAAAAACATTCAGTACTTC. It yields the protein CATSDSAGDTGKNIQYF.

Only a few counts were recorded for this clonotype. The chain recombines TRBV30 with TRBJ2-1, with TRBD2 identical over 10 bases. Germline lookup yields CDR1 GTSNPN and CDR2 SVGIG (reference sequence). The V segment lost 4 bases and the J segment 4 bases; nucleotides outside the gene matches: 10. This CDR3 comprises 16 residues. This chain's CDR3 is CAWTPLAGDGYNEQFF. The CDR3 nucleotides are TGTGCCTGGACCCCTCTAGCGGGAGATGGGTACAATGAGCAGTTCTTC.

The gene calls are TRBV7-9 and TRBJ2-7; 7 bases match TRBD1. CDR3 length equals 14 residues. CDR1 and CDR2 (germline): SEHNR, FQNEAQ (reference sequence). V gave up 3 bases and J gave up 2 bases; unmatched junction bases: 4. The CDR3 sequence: CASSFGTATYEQYF. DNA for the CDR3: TGTGCCAGCAGCTTTGGGACAGCCACCTACGAGCAGTACTTC.

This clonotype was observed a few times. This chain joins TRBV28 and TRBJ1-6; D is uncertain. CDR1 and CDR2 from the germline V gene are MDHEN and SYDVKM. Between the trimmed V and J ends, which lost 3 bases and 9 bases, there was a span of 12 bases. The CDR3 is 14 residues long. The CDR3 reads CASSFGRTFSPLHF. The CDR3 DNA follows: TGTGCCAGCAGTTTTGGTAGAACCTTTTCACCCCTCCACTTT.

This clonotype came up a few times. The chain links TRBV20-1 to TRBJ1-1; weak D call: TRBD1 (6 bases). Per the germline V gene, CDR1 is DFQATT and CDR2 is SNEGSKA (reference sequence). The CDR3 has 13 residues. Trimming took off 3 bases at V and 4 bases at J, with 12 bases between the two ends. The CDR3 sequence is CSASRGGPTEAFF. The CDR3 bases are TGCAGTGCTAGTCGGGGGGGGCCCACTGAAGCTTTCTTT.

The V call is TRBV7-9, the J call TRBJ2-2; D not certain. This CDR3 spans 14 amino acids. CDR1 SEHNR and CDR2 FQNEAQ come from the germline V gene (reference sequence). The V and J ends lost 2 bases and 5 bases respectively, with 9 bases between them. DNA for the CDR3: TGTGCCAGCAGCTTATTAATCCTGACCGGGGAGCTGTTTTTT. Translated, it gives CASSLLILTGELFF.

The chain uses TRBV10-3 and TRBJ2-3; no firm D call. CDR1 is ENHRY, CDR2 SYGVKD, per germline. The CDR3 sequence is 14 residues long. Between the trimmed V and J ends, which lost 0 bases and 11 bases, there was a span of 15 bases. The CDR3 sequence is CAISESPTAVGQYF. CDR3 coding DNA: TGTGCCATCAGTGAGTCGCCGACGGCGGTCGGGCAGTATTTT.

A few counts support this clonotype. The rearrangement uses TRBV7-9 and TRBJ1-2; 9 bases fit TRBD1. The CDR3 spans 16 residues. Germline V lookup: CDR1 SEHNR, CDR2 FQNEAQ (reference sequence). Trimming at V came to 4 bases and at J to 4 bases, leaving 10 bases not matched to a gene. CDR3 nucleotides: TGTGCCAGCAGCTCCACCGGGACAGGGATCCTCTATGGCTACACCTTC. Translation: CASSSTGTGILYGYTF. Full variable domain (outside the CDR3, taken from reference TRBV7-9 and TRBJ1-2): DTGVSQNPRHKITKRGQNVTFRCDPISEHNRLYWYRQTLGQGPEFLTYFQNEAQLEKSRLLSDRFSAERPKGSFSTLEIQRTEQGDSAMYLCASSSTGTGILYGYTFGSGTRLTVV.

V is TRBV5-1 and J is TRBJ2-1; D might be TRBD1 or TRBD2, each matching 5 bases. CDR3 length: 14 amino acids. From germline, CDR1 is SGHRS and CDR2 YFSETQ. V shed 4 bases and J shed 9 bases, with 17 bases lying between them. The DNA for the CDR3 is TGCGCCAGCAGCGGAGGAGACTCAGGGTTTGAGCAGTTCTTC. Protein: CASSGGDSGFEQFF.

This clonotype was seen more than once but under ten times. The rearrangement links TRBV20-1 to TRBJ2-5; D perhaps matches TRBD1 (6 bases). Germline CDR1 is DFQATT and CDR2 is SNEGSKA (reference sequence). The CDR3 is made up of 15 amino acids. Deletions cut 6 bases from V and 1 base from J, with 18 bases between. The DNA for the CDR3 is TGCAGTGCAAAGATTAGGACAGACTTCCAAGAGACCCAGTACTTC. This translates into CSAKIRTDFQETQYF.

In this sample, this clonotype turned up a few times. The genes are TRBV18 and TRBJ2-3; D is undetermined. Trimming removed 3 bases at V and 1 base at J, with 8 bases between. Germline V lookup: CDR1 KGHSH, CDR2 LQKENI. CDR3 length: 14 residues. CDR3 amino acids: CASSPPEGTDTQYF. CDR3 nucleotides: TGTGCCAGCTCACCCCCTGAAGGCACAGATACGCAGTATTTT.

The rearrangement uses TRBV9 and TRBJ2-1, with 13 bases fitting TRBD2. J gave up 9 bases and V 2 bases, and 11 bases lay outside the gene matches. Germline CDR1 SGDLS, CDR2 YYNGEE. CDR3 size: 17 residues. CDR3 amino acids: CASSVTTGTSGVAEQFF. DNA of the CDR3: TGTGCCAGCAGCGTGACTACCGGGACTAGCGGGGTTGCTGAGCAGTTCTTC.

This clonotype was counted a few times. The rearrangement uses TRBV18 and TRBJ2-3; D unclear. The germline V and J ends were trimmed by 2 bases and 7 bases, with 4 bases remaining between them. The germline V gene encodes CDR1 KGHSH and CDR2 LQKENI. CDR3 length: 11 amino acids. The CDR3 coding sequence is TGTGCCAGCTCACCAGGATATACGCAGTATTTT. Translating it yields CASSPGYTQYF.

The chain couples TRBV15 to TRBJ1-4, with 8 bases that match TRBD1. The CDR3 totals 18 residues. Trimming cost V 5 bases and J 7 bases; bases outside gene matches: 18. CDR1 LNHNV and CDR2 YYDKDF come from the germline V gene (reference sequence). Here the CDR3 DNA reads TGTGCCACCAGCGCTCGCACAGCGATCAGGGGGCCGAGTGAAAAACTGTTTTTT. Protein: CATSARTAIRGPSEKLFF. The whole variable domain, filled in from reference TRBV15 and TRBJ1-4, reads DAMVIQNPRYQVTQFGKPVTLSCSQTLNHNVMYWYQQKSSQAPKLLFHYYDKDFNNEADTPDNFQSRRPNTSFCFLDIRSPGLGDTAMYLCATSARTAIRGPSEKLFFGSGTQLSVL.

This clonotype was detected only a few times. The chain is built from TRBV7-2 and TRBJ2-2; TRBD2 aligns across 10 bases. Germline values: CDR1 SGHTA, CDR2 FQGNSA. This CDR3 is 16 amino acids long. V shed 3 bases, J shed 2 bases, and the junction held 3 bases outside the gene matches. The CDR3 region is CASSFGLAVNTGELFF. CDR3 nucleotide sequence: TGTGCCAGCAGCTTCGGACTAGCGGTAAACACCGGGGAGCTGTTTTTT.

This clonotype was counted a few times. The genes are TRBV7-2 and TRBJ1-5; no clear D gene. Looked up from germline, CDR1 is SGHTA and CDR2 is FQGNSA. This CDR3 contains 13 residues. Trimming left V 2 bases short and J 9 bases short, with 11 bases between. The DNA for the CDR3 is TGTGCCAGCAGCTTAACTGGGTTGGGGCCCCAGCATTTT. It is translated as CASSLTGLGPQHF.

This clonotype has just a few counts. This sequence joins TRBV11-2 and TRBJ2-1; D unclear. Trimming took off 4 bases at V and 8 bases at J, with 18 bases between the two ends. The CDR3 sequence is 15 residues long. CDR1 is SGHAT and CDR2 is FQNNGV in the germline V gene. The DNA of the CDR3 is TGTGCCAGCAGCTCCCGGCCCTCGAGAGGACATGAGCAGTTCTTC. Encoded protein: CASSSRPSRGHEQFF.

CDR3 DNA: TGTGCCAGCAGCGCGTCCGGGACTAGCGGGAACGAGCAGTACTTC. It codes for CASSASGTSGNEQYF. The V call is TRBV9, the J call TRBJ2-7; 13 bases match TRBD2. Germline V CDR1 and CDR2: SGDLS, YYNGEE. CDR3 length: 15 residues. The trim removed 3 bases at V and 5 bases at J, leaving 5 bases unmatched.

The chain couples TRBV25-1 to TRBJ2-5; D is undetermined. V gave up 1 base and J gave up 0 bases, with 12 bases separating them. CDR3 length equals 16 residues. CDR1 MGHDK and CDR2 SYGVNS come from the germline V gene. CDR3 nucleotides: TGTGCCAGCAGTGAATCCGCGGCACCGTACCAAGAGACCCAGTACTTC. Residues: CASSESAAPYQETQYF.

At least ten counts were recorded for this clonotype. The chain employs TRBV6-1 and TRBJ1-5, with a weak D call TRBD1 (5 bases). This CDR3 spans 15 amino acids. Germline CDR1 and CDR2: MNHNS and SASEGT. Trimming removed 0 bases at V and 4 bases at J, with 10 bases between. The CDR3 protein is CASSEAGRQNQPQHF. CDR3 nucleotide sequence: TGTGCCAGCAGTGAAGCGGGGCGTCAGAATCAGCCCCAGCATTTT.

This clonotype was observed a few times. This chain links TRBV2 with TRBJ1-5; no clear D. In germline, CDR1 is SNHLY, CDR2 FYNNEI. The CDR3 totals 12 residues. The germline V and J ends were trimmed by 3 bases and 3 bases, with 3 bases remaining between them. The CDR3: CASSEANQPQHF. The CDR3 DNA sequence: TGTGCCAGCAGTGAGGCCAATCAGCCCCAGCATTTT.

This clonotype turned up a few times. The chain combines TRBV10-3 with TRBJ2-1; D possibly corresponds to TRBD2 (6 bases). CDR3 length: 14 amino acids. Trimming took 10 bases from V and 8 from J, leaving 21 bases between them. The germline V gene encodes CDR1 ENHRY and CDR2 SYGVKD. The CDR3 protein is CATGPGVDGDEQFF. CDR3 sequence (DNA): TGTGCCACCGGACCGGGGGTGGACGGGGATGAGCAGTTCTTC.

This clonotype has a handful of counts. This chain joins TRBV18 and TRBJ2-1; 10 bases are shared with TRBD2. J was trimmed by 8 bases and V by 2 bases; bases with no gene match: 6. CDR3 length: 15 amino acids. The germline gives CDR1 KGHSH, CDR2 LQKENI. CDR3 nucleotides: TGTGCCAGCTCACCATCTAGCGGGAGTTGGTATGAGCAGTTCTTC. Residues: CASSPSSGSWYEQFF.

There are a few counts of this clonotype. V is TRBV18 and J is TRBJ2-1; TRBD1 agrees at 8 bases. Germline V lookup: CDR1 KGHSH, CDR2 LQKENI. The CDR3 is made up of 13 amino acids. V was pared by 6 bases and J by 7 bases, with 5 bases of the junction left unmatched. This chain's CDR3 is CASSKGQANEQFF. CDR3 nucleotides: TGTGCCAGCTCGAAGGGACAGGCGAATGAGCAGTTCTTC.